These T cell receptor beta chains were read from a single sample in a study of Ad26.COV2.S vaccination and SARS-CoV-2 variants. The assay was immunoSEQ multiplex PCR, and TCRdb's table has in-frame clones only and misses some. The sample contains about half a million clones, 70% to 90% of which appear only once. The specimen was peripheral blood, collected in a trial of Ad26.COV2.S vaccine versus placebo. The receptors were gathered from a person aged 18-60 years who received the Ad26.COV2.S COVID-19 vaccine or a placebo. The CDR3 runs from the conserved cysteine through the conserved F or W. The order of the fields is clone size, V gene, D gene, J gene, CDR3 protein, CDR3 DNA. The D gene is left open where the match is weak. Some rows mark clone size as missing; the rest say once, few, many or name a class of expanded clone.

NA,TRBV7-9,NA,TRBJ2-1,CASSLVGALEQFF,TGTGCCAGCAGCTTAGTCGGTGCGCTGGAGCAGTTCTTC
NA,TRBV10-3,NA,TRBJ2-7,CAISSQGWGGEQYF,TGTGCCATCAGTTCACAGGGATGGGGGGGCGAGCAGTACTTC
NA,TRBV10-3,NA,TRBJ2-3,CAISDSGADTQYF,TGTGCCATCAGTGATTCGGGCGCTGATACGCAGTATTTT
NA,TRBV27,NA,TRBJ2-1,CASQKWGYNEQFF,TGTGCCAGCCAAAAGTGGGGATACAATGAGCAGTTCTTC
NA,TRBV5-1,NA,TRBJ2-2,CASSPITGNTGELFF,TGCGCCAGCAGCCCGATAACAGGGAACACCGGGGAGCTGTTTTTT
NA,TRBV4-1,NA,TRBJ2-7,CASSPVRGRSSYEQYF,TGCGCCAGCAGCCCGGTCCGGGGCAGGAGCTCCTACGAGCAGTACTTC
NA,TRBV24-1,TRBD1,TRBJ2-1,CATAGQGANEQFF,TGTGCCACCGCAGGACAGGGGGCTAATGAGCAGTTCTTC
NA,TRBV27,TRBD2,TRBJ2-1,CASSSGTRPMNEQFF,TGTGCCAGCAGTTCAGGGACTAGACCCATGAATGAGCAGTTCTTC
NA,TRBV9,NA,TRBJ1-2,CASSVAATVGDGLYGYTF,TGTGCCAGCAGCGTAGCGGCCACGGTGGGGGACGGTCTCTATGGCTACACCTTC
once,TRBV30,TRBD2,TRBJ2-3,CAWTYSGGANTQYF,TGTGCCTGGACGTATAGCGGGGGGGCCAATACGCAGTATTTT
NA,TRBV6-4,NA,TRBJ2-5,CASSDSIGTIEETQYF,TGTGCCAGCAGTGACTCGATTGGAACAATCGAAGAGACCCAGTACTTC
NA,TRBV2,TRBD2,TRBJ2-2,CASTVVTGRASGELFF,TGTGCCAGCACCGTAGTAACCGGGAGGGCCTCCGGGGAGCTGTTTTTT